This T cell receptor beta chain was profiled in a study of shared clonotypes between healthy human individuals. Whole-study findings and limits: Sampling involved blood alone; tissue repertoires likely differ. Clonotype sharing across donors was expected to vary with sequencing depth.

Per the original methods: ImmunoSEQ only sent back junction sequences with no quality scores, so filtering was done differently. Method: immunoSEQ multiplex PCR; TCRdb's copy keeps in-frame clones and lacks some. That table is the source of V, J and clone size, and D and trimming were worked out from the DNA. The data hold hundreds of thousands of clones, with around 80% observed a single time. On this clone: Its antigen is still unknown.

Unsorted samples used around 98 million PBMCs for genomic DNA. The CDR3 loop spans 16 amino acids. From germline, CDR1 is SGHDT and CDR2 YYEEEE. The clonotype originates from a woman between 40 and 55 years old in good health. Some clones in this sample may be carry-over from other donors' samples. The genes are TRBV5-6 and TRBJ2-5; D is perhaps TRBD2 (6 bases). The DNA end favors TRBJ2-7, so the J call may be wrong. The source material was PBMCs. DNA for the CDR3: TGTGCCAGCAGCTTGGCCTCAGCCGGGAGCTCCTACGAGCAGTACTTC. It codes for CASSLASAGSSYEQYF.